What follows is one TCR beta chain and its context. Its specificity is not known. The data derive from a study of graft-versus-host responses after intestinal transplantation. Study details: Tacrolimus and steroids were given for two to three years to all recipients after anti-thymocyte globulin induction. Overall study results and limits: Allografts of patients with graft-donor T cell macrochimerism showed high graft-versus-host to host-versus-graft clone ratios.

The CDR3 extends over 18 amino acids. V lost 0 bases, J lost 6 bases, and 24 bases lay in between. Germline assignment: CDR1 SGHRS and CDR2 YFSETQ. Profiled with immunoSEQ multiplex PCR; TCRdb holds only in-frame clones, not every one. This sample has roughly 110,000 clones, with 80% to 90% found just once. The rearrangement joins TRBV5-1 to TRBJ1-2, with D possibly TRBD1 on 6 matching bases. The TCR was taken from a human donor who was the organ donor for an intestinal transplant. This sample comprised unstimulated CD4+ T cells sorted from spleen or lymph node cells, obtained before transplant. The CDR3 loop reads CASSLEGGGGRRGDGYTF. In nucleotides, the CDR3 is TGCGCCAGCAGCTTGGAGGGCGGCGGGGGCAGGAGAGGAGATGGCTACACCTTC.